This entry is about one T cell receptor beta chain. At the survey level, the v3.0 immunoSEQ assay was run. Sequenced by immunoSEQ multiplex PCR; TCRdb stores in-frame clones only, minus some. The data contain 35,000 to 40,000 clones, 80% to 90% of them seen just once; the ten biggest clones take up 8% to 11%. This sample was included in a study of long-term antiretroviral therapy in people with HIV. CDR1 is ENHRY, CDR2 SYGVKD, per germline. The ends lost 3 bases at V and 0 bases at J; junction bases unmatched: 9. The CDR3 length is 17 residues. The sequence came from a man younger than 30 with HIV. The sequencing used unsorted PBMCs, collected 2.2 years after starting antiretroviral therapy. This chain joins TRBV10-3 and TRBJ2-5; 8 bases align to TRBD2. The CDR3 loop reads CAISEKRGGPYQETQYF. The CDR3 DNA reads as TGTGCCATCAGTGAAAAACGCGGGGGGCCGTACCAAGAGACCCAGTACTTC.